This T cell receptor (beta chain) was recovered during a study of cytomegalovirus exposure and HLA in healthy donors. The data were produced by immunoSEQ multiplex PCR, yet TCRdb's version contains in-frame clones alone and is incomplete. The table records about 130,000 clones, roughly 89% of them present only once. Losses at the gene ends were 1 base for V and 2 bases for J; bases not matched to a gene: 17. CDR3 size: 20 residues. Per the germline V gene, CDR1 is MNHEY and CDR2 is SMNVEV (reference sequence). This clone was recorded only once. Sequences were obtained from PBMCs. The V call is TRBV27, the J call TRBJ2-3, with TRBD2 matching over 8 bases. This receptor was taken from a woman under 30 in good health and CMV-seropositive. CDR3 amino acids: CASSLFSGGGNTPITDTQYF. The CDR3 nucleotides are TGTGCCAGCAGTTTATTTTCGGGGGGGGGCAACACCCCGATCACAGATACGCAGTATTTT.